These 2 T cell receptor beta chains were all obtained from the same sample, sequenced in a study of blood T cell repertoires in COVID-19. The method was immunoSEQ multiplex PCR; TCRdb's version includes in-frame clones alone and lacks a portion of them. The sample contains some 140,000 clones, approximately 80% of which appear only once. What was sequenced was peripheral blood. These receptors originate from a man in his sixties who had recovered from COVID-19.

In DNA form, the CDR3 reads TGTGCCAGCAGCTTATCCGATCGCGGCGGGTACGAGCAGTACTTC. This sequence encodes CASSLSDRGGYEQYF. The genes are TRBV7-9 and TRBJ2-7; D might be TRBD2 (5 bases). V lost 2 bases, J lost 4 bases, and 15 bases lay in between. This CDR3 has 15 amino acids. In germline, CDR1 is SEHNR, CDR2 FQNEAQ (reference sequence).

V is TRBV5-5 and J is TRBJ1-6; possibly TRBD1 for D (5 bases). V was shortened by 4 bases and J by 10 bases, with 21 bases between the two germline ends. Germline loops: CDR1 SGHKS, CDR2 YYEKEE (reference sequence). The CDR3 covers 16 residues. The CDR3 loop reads CASSMGGRGLLSPLHF. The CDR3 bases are TGTGCCAGCAGCATGGGGGGAAGGGGCCTTCTCTCACCCCTCCACTTT.